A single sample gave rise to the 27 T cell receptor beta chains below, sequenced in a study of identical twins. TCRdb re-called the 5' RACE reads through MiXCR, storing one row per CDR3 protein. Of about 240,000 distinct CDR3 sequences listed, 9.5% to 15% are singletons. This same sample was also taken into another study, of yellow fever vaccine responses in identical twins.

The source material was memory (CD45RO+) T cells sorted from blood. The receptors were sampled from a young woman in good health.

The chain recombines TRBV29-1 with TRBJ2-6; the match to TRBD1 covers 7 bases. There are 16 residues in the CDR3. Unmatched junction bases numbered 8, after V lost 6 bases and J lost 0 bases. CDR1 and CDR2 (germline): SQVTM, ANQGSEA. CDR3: CSVAGQADSGANVLTF. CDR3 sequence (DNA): TGCAGCGTAGCAGGACAGGCTGACTCTGGGGCCAACGTCCTGACTTTC.

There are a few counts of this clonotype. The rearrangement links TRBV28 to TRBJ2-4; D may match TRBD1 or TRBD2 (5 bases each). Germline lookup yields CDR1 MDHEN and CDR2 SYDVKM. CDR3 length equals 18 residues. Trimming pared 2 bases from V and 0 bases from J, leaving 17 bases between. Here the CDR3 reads CASSLPGTAGLAKNIQYF. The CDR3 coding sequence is TGTGCCAGCAGTTTACCCGGGACGGCCGGTCTAGCCAAAAACATTCAGTACTTC.

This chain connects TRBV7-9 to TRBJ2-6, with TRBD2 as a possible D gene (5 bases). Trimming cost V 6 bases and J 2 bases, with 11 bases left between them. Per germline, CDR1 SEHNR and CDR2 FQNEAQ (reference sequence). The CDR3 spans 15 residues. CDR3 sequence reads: CASRSAGAGANVLTF. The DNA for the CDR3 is TGTGCCAGCAGATCTGCCGGGGCTGGGGCCAACGTCCTGACTTTC.

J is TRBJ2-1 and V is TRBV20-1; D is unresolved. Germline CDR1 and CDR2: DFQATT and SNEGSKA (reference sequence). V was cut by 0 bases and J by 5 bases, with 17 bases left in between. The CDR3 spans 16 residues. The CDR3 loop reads CSARDSGYSTNNEQFF. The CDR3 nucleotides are TGCAGTGCTAGAGATTCCGGCTATTCTACAAACAATGAGCAGTTCTTC.

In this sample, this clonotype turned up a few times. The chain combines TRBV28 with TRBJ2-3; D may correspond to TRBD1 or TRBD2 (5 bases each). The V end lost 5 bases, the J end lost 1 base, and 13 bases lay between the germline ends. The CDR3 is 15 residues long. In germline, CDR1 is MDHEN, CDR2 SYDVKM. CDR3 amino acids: CASSKTWGRTDTQYF. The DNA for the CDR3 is TGTGCCAGCAGTAAGACGTGGGGACGCACAGATACGCAGTATTTT.

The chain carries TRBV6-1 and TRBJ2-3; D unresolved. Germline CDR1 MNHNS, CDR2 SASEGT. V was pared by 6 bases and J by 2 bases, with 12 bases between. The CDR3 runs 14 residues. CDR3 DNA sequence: TGTGCCAGCAGACGGTCGATAAACACAGATACGCAGTATTTT. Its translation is CASRRSINTDTQYF.

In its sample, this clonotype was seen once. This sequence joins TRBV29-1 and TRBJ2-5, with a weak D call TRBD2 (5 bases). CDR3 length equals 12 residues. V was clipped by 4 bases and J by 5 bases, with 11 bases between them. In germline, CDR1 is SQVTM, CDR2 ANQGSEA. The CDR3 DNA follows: TGCAGCGTTGGAGGGTCCGTGGAGACCCAGTACTTC. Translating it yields CSVGGSVETQYF.

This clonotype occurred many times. The CDR3 nucleotides are TGTGCCAGCAGCTCCCGGACAGGGGGCATAGATACGCAGTATTTT. Translation gives CASSSRTGGIDTQYF. The gene calls are TRBV5-4 and TRBJ2-3, with TRBD1 identical over 11 bases. This CDR3 is built from 15 residues. Germline V CDR1 and CDR2: SGHNT, YYREEE (reference sequence). V shed 3 bases and J 5 bases; nucleotides not matched to a gene: 5.

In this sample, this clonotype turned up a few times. The CDR3 here is CASSLSASQGNEQFF. CDR3 nucleotides: TGTGCCAGCAGTTTATCAGCGAGCCAGGGCAATGAGCAGTTCTTC. The chain links TRBV27 to TRBJ2-1, with a possible D match to TRBD1 (5 bases). Per the germline V gene, CDR1 is MNHEY and CDR2 is SMNVEV (reference sequence). With 0 bases removed from V and 6 bases from J, the gap between germline ends came to 12 bases. The CDR3 runs to 15 residues.

This CDR3 is CSVVDSGEHYGYTF. The CDR3, as DNA: TGCAGCGTTGTGGACAGCGGGGAGCACTATGGCTACACCTTC. The rearrangement uses TRBV29-1 and TRBJ1-2, with a tentative D call TRBD1 (6 bases). This CDR3 has 14 amino acids. V lost 4 bases to trimming and J lost 3 bases, with 15 bases between them. Per the germline V gene, CDR1 is SQVTM and CDR2 is ANQGSEA.

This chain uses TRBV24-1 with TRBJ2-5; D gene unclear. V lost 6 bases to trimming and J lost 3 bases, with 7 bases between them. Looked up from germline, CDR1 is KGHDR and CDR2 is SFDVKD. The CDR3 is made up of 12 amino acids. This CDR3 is CATSRSEETQYF. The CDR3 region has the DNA TGTGCCACCAGTCGGTCTGAAGAGACCCAGTACTTC.

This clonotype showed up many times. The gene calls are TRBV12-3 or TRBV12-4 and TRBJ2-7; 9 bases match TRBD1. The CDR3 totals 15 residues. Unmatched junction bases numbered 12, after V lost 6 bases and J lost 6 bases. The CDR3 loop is CASRAAGTGTREQYF. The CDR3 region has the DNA TGTGCCAGCAGAGCAGCCGGGACAGGGACCCGCGAGCAGTACTTC.

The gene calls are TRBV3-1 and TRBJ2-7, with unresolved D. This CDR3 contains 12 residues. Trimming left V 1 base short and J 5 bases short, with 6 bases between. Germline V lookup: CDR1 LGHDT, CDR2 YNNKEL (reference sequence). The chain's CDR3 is CASSQVSHEQYF. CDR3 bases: TGTGCCAGCAGCCAAGTTTCCCACGAGCAGTACTTC.

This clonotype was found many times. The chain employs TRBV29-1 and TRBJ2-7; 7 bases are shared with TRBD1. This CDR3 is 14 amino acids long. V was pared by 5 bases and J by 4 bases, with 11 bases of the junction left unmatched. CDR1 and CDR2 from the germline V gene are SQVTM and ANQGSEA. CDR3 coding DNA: TGCAGCGTTACCACCGGGACAGCACCTTACGAGCAGTACTTC. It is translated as CSVTTGTAPYEQYF.

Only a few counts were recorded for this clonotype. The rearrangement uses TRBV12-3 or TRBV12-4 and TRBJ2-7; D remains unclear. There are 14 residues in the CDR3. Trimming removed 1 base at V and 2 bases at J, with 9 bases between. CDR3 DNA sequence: TGTGCCAGCAGTTTAGGAGGTTCCCCCTACGAGCAGTACTTC. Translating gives CASSLGGSPYEQYF.

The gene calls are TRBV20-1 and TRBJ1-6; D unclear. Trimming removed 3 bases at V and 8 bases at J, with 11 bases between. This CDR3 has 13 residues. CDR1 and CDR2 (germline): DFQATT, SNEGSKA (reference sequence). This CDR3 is CSASARNYSPLHF. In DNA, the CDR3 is TGCAGTGCTAGTGCACGGAACTATTCACCCCTCCACTTT.

CDR3 nucleotides: TGTGCCAGCAGCGTAGCGGCTAGCGGGAGTGATACGCAGTATTTT. This encodes CASSVAASGSDTQYF. V is TRBV9 and J is TRBJ2-3; 10 nucleotides match TRBD2. The CDR3 extends over 15 amino acids. Unmatched junction bases numbered 4, after V lost 0 bases and J lost 6 bases. Germline assignment: CDR1 SGDLS and CDR2 YYNGEE. Supplemented by reference TRBV9 and TRBJ2-3, the full variable domain reads DSGVTQTPKHLITATGQRVTLRCSPRSGDLSVYWYQQSLDQGLQFLIQYYNGEERAKGNILERFSAQQFPDLHSELNLSSLELGDSALYFCASSVAASGSDTQYFGPGTRLTVL.

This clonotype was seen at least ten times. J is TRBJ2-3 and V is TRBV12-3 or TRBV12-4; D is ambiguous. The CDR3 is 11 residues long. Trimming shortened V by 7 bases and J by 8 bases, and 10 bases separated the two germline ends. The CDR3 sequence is CASTPKGTQYF. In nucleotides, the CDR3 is TGTGCCAGCACACCGAAGGGTACGCAGTATTTT.

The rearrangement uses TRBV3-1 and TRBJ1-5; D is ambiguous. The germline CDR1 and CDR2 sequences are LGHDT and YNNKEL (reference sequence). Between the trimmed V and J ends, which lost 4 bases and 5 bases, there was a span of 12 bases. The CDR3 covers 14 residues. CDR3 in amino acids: CASSRSGLDQPQHF. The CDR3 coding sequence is TGTGCCAGCAGCCGAAGTGGGCTAGATCAGCCCCAGCATTTT.

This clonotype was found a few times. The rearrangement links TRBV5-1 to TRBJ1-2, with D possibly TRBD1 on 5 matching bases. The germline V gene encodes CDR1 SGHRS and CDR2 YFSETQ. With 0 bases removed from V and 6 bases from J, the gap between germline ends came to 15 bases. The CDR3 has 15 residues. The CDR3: CASSLDGANFHGYTF. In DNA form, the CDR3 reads TGCGCCAGCAGCTTGGATGGGGCTAACTTCCATGGCTACACCTTC.

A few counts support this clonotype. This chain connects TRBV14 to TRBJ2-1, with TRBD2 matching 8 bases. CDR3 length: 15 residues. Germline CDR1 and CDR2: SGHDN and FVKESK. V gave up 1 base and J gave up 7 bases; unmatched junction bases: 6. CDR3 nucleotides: TGTGCCAGCAGCCAAGTAGCGGGAAATAGGAATGAGCAGTTCTTC. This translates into CASSQVAGNRNEQFF.

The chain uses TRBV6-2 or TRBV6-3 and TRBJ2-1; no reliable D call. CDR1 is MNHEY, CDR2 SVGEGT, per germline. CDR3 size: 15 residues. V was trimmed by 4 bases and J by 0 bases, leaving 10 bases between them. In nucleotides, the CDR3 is TGTGCCAGCAGTTTACAGCCCGGCTCCTACAATGAGCAGTTCTTC. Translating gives CASSLQPGSYNEQFF.

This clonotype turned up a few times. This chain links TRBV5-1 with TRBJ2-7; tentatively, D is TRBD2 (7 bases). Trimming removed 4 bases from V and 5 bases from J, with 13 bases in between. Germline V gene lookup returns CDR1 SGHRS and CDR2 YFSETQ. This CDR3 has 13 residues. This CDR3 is CASSPAGAHEQYF. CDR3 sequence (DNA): TGCGCCAGCAGCCCTGCGGGGGCCCACGAGCAGTACTTC.

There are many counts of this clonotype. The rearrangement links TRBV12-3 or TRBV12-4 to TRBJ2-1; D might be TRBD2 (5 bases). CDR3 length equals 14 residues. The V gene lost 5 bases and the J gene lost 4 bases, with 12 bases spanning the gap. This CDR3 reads CASSRHGGYNEQFF. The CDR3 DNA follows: TGTGCCAGCAGTCGCCACGGAGGTTACAATGAGCAGTTCTTC.

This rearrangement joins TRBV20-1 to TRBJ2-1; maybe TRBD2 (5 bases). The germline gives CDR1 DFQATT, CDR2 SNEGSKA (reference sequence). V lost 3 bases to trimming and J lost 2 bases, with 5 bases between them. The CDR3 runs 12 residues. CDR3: CSASGAYNEQFF. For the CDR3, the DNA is TGCAGTGCTAGCGGGGCCTACAATGAGCAGTTCTTC.

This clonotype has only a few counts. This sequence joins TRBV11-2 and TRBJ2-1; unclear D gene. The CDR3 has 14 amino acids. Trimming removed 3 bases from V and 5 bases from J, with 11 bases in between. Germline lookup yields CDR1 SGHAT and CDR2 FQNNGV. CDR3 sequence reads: CASSFSNFNNEQFF. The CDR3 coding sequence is TGTGCCAGCAGCTTTAGTAACTTCAACAATGAGCAGTTCTTC.

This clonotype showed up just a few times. The CDR3 here is CASSQEQGGSYNSPLHF. The CDR3 coding sequence is TGCGCCAGCAGCCAAGAACAGGGTGGCTCCTATAATTCACCCCTCCACTTT. V usage is TRBV4-3 and J usage is TRBJ1-6; tentatively, D is TRBD1 (6 bases). The CDR3 is 17 amino acids. Germline values: CDR1 LGHNA, CDR2 YSLEER. Trimming shortened V by 0 bases and J by 0 bases, and 9 bases separated the two germline ends.